The 21 T cell receptor beta chains below come from one sample, sequenced in a study of blood T cells in healthy people across ages. Combining a sample-barcoded 5' primer with a J-beta primer mix, a second PCR ran for roughly 7 to 12 cycles. TCRdb re-called the 5' RACE reads with MiXCR, one entry per CDR3 protein. The data contain 1.5 million or so distinct CDR3 sequences, approximately 43% of them singletons. Source material: blood. Every receptor here comes from a woman between 18 and 29 years old in good health.

The V and J genes are TRBV5-1 and TRBJ2-7; possibly TRBD2 for D (5 bases). V was shortened by 5 bases and J by 2 bases, with 11 bases between the two germline ends. The CDR3 extends over 13 amino acids. Germline CDR1 SGHRS, CDR2 YFSETQ. The CDR3 loop reads CASRGSSPYEQYF. The CDR3 coding sequence is TGCGCCAGCAGAGGGAGTTCTCCCTACGAGCAGTACTTC.

This clonotype was seen a few times. The chain uses TRBV29-1 and TRBJ2-1, with unresolved D. Trimming pared 5 bases from V and 6 bases from J, leaving 8 bases between. The germline V gene encodes CDR1 SQVTM and CDR2 ANQGSEA. This CDR3 is built from 11 residues. The DNA for the CDR3 is TGCAGCGTTAGGGCCCCCAATGAGCAGTTCTTC. The encoded protein is CSVRAPNEQFF.

This chain joins TRBV11-2 and TRBJ2-3, with TRBD1 matching over 8 bases. Trimming cost V 6 bases and J 1 base; bases outside gene matches: 9. The germline CDR1 and CDR2 sequences are SGHAT and FQNNGV. The CDR3 extends over 16 amino acids. CDR3 bases: TGTGCCAGCAGTACCGCCCGGGACAGGCGCACAGATACGCAGTATTTT. Its translation: CASSTARDRRTDTQYF.

The rearrangement links TRBV3-1 to TRBJ1-2, with D hard to call. The CDR3 sequence is 14 residues long. Germline values: CDR1 LGHDT, CDR2 YNNKEL (reference sequence). Trimming cost V 4 bases and J 3 bases, with 12 bases left between them. The CDR3 spells CASSLTDGDYGYTF. DNA of the CDR3: TGTGCCAGCAGCCTAACGGACGGGGACTATGGCTACACCTTC.

This clonotype showed up just a few times. This chain connects TRBV6-2 or TRBV6-3 to TRBJ2-1; 12 bases fit TRBD2. V was clipped by 0 bases and J by 3 bases; unmatched bases: 6. Germline CDR1 is MNHEY and CDR2 is SVGEGT. This CDR3 has 18 amino acids. CDR3 coding DNA: TGTGCCAGCAGTTACTCGTCTAGCGGGGGGGTTTTCTACAATGAGCAGTTCTTC. Its protein product is CASSYSSSGGVFYNEQFF.

The chain couples TRBV19 to TRBJ2-7; 7 bases fit TRBD2. This CDR3 has 17 residues. Germline trimming cut 3 bases from V and 2 bases from J; bases unmatched to any gene: 13. Per the germline V gene, CDR1 is LNHDA and CDR2 is SQIVND (reference sequence). The CDR3 region has the DNA TGTGCCAGTAGTATCCCCGGGGAAGCGGGGTTTCCCTACGAGCAGTACTTC. Protein product: CASSIPGEAGFPYEQYF.

This clonotype was seen only a few times. One end of the junction fails to match germline, which may point to a read error. V is TRBV28 and J is TRBJ1-6; no clear D gene. The CDR3 is 13 amino acids. Germline V CDR1 and CDR2: MDHEN, SYDVKM. CDR3 nucleotide sequence: TGTGCCAGCAGTTTCTCCAATAATTCACCCCTCCACTTT. It translates to CASSFSNNSPLHF.

The chain carries TRBV9 and TRBJ2-2; 7 positions match TRBD2. The ends lost 5 bases at V and 1 base at J; junction bases unmatched: 5. Germline V gene sequence: CDR1 SGDLS, CDR2 YYNGEE. The CDR3 is 15 amino acids. In DNA form, the CDR3 reads TGTGCCAGCAGGAAGACTAGCCTGAACACCGGGGAGCTGTTTTTT. This gives the protein CASRKTSLNTGELFF.

This clonotype was observed a few times. The gene calls are TRBV6-2 or TRBV6-3 and TRBJ2-7; 7 bases align to TRBD2. V shed 2 bases, J shed 4 bases, and the junction held 17 bases outside the gene matches. Germline assignment: CDR1 MNHEY and CDR2 SVGEGT. The CDR3 has 18 residues. This CDR3 reads CASSYPRPSAGDRYEQYF. The CDR3 coding sequence is TGTGCCAGCAGTTACCCTCGGCCCTCTGCGGGAGACCGGTACGAGCAGTACTTC.

This clonotype turned up a few times. The chain carries TRBV20-1 and TRBJ2-5, with TRBD1 as a possible D gene (6 bases). The CDR3 contains 12 residues. The V gene's germline CDR1 is DFQATT and CDR2 SNEGSKA (reference sequence). Trimming took off 6 bases at V and 3 bases at J, with 11 bases between the two ends. The CDR3 is CSAMDRKETQYF. The DNA for the CDR3 is TGCAGTGCCATGGACAGAAAAGAGACCCAGTACTTC.

This clonotype is a singleton in its sample. The genes are TRBV10-3 and TRBJ2-5, with 7 positions matching TRBD1. The V segment lost 8 bases and the J segment 2 bases; nucleotides outside the gene matches: 8. Germline V lookup: CDR1 ENHRY, CDR2 SYGVKD. This CDR3 is built from 14 residues. The CDR3 loop is CAIQGQAPQETQYF. The CDR3, as DNA: TGTGCCATCCAAGGACAGGCACCACAAGAGACCCAGTACTTC.

About this clonotype: One end of the junction varies from germline; a read error may be responsible. This rearrangement joins TRBV6-6 to TRBJ2-4, with 8 bases identical to TRBD1. The DNA matches TRBJ2-7 better at its end, which makes the J call doubtful. This CDR3 is 14 amino acids long. Looked up from germline, CDR1 is MNHNY and CDR2 is SVGAGI (reference sequence). Here the CDR3 DNA reads TGTGCCTGCAGTGCCGGGACAGGCGGAAGCGAGCAGTACTTC. Its protein product is CACSAGTGGSEQYF.

This clonotype has a single count. The genes are TRBV15 and TRBJ2-1, with D maybe TRBD2 (6 bases). The V and J ends lost 9 bases and 2 bases respectively, with 20 bases between them. Germline V lookup: CDR1 LNHNV, CDR2 YYDKDF (reference sequence). The CDR3 is 16 residues long. The CDR3 nucleotides are TGTGCCACAGCCGTGGGAGGCCCGACACCCTACAATGAGCAGTTCTTC. Translation: CATAVGGPTPYNEQFF.

This chain joins TRBV7-9 and TRBJ1-2, with unresolved D. V shed 0 bases and J shed 5 bases, with 19 bases lying between them. CDR3 length: 17 residues. CDR1 SEHNR and CDR2 FQNEAQ come from the germline V gene (reference sequence). The chain's CDR3 is CASSLALKDPPGYGYTF. The DNA for the CDR3 is TGTGCCAGCAGCTTAGCGCTTAAGGATCCACCGGGGTATGGCTACACCTTC.

Only a few counts were recorded for this clonotype. V and J are TRBV7-2 and TRBJ1-1; D gene uncertain. The CDR3 has 13 residues. The V gene lost 8 bases and the J gene lost 2 bases, with 12 bases spanning the gap. The germline gives CDR1 SGHTA, CDR2 FQGNSA. The CDR3 loop reads CASGWQANTEAFF. DNA for the CDR3: TGTGCCAGCGGCTGGCAGGCTAACACTGAAGCTTTCTTT.

The V and J genes are TRBV2 and TRBJ2-7, with D tentatively TRBD1 (6 bases). Trimming shortened V by 6 bases and J by 3 bases, and 12 bases separated the two germline ends. This CDR3 contains 13 residues. Per the germline V gene, CDR1 is SNHLY and CDR2 is FYNNEI. The CDR3 loop reads CASRGAQLYEQYF. CDR3 DNA sequence: TGTGCCAGCAGGGGGGCCCAGCTCTACGAGCAGTACTTC. Based on the CDR3 plus reference TRBV2 and TRBJ2-7, the full variable domain is EPEVTQTPSHQVTQMGQEVILRCVPISNHLYFYWYRQILGQKVEFLVSFYNNEISEKSEIFDDQFSVERPDGSNFTLKIRSTKLEDSAMYFCASRGAQLYEQYFGPGTRLTVT.

This chain connects TRBV7-9 to TRBJ1-2; D gene ambiguous. Germline values: CDR1 SEHNR, CDR2 FQNEAQ (reference sequence). The CDR3 runs 13 residues. Between the trimmed V and J ends, which lost 0 bases and 8 bases, there was a span of 10 bases. CDR3 protein: CASSLAPRGGYTF. CDR3 coding DNA: TGTGCCAGCAGCTTAGCCCCCCGCGGGGGCTACACCTTC.

This clonotype was counted between two and nine times. This chain links TRBV7-2 with TRBJ2-5; 7 bases agree with TRBD2. V trimming: 4 bases; J trimming: 1 base; junction bases outside the gene matches: 6. Germline V gives CDR1 SGHTA, CDR2 FQGNSA. This CDR3 is 15 amino acids long. The CDR3 DNA sequence: TGTGCCAGCAGCTCACAGCGGGGCTCCCAAGAGACCCAGTACTTC. Protein product: CASSSQRGSQETQYF.

Worth noting for this clonotype: Since a much larger clone is just one base distant, this may be a read error. The rearrangement joins TRBV29-1 to TRBJ2-3; unclear D gene. The length of the CDR3 is 12 residues. V lost 1 base and J lost 10, with 12 bases in between. Germline CDR1 and CDR2: SQVTM and ANQGSEA. CDR3 nucleotides: TGCAGCGTTGAAGGACCCTCGGATGCGCAGTATTTT. Its translation: CSVEGPSDAQYF.

The rearrangement joins TRBV7-9 to TRBJ1-4, with 9 bases aligning to TRBD1. The V gene's germline CDR1 is SEHNR and CDR2 FQNEAQ (reference sequence). The CDR3 spans 15 residues. Trimming took 5 bases from V and 8 from J; bases not matched to a gene: 9. The CDR3, as DNA: TGTGCCAGCAGCCGCGCCGGGACAGGGCACGAAAAACTGTTTTTT. It yields the protein CASSRAGTGHEKLFF.

At least ten counts were recorded for this clonotype. Relative to the germline gene, one junction end is altered; a read error may explain this. The J gene is TRBJ2-3, the V gene TRBV5-1; perhaps D is TRBD1 or TRBD2 (5 bases each). CDR1 and CDR2 (germline): SGHRS, YFSETQ. The CDR3 extends over 14 amino acids. The CDR3 reads CASSLGTGTDTQYF. In DNA form, the CDR3 reads TGTGCCAGCAGCTTGGGGACGGGCACAGATACGCAGTATTTT.